The next 15 T cell receptor beta chains were all read from a single sample in a study of regulatory T cells in long-lasting Graves disease (dated by TCRdb to 2020 to 2023). Sample time point, as interpreted from the label and publication: persistent/refractory GD, antithyroid drugs over 5 years with positive TRAb. For both TCR sequencing and RNA sequencing, RNA was extracted from PBMCs using TRIzol. Libraries were constructed by multiplex PCR. Sequencing used an Illumina HiSeq 4000. iRepertoire HTBI primers and Arm-PCR amplification of CDR3 regions were used to construct TCR beta libraries. TCRdb trimmed the raw reads at Q25, called clones with MiXCR and kept productive beta chains. For every CDR3 protein sequence, its rows merge into one entry that carries the most common genes and DNA. The sample table shows nearly 350,000 distinct CDR3 sequences, and 15% to 20% are seen once. Less than 35% of the sample belongs to the ten largest clones.

This specimen was peripheral blood mononuclear cells (PBMCs), taken when the disease was refractory, from a patient treated with antithyroid drugs. The receptors were sampled from a female donor with Graves disease.

About this clonotype itself: A much larger clone differs by one base, so this may be a read error. The CDR3 carries no conserved terminal phenylalanine or tryptophan, so it likely arises from a read error. The chain uses TRBV30 and TRBJ1-5; tentatively, D is TRBD1 (6 bases). Germline V gene data show CDR1 as GTSNPN and CDR2 as SVGIG (reference sequence). The V end was cut by 2 bases, the J end by 2 bases, with 10 bases between. This CDR3 spans 14 amino acids. CDR3 in DNA: TGTGCCTGGAGTTTTCAGGGGCGCAATCAGCCCCAGCATCTT. Translating gives CAWSFQGRNQPQHL.

As concerns this clonotype: A much larger clone lies one base from this, so it may be a read error. This sequence joins TRBV7-8 and TRBJ2-7, with a tentative D call TRBD2 (6 bases). This CDR3 spans 14 amino acids. Germline values: CDR1 SGHVS, CDR2 FQNEAQ. The CDR3 here is CASSLGGGFNEQCF. The CDR3 bases are TGTGCCAGCAGCTTAGGTGGGGGGTTTAACGAGCAGTGCTTC.

This clonotype was seen repeatedly, ten times or more. The chain combines TRBV27 with TRBJ1-5; D is perhaps TRBD1 (5 bases). The length of the CDR3 is 16 residues. The V and J ends lost 7 bases and 0 bases respectively, with 16 bases between them. The V gene's germline CDR1 is MNHEY and CDR2 SMNVEV (reference sequence). Written as DNA, the CDR3 is TGTGCCAGCACCCTAAGGGGAGGCCCTAGCAATCAGCCCCAGCATTTT. Protein product: CASTLRGGPSNQPQHF.

For the CDR3, the DNA is TGTGCCAGCAGCGGGCTGGTGTGGGCGGTTGTTGGCTACACCTTC. Its translation: CASSGLVWAVVGYTF. The chain combines TRBV7-8 with TRBJ1-2; D remains unclear. The CDR3 length is 15 residues. V gave up 5 bases and J gave up 7 bases, with 20 bases separating them. Per germline, CDR1 SGHVS and CDR2 FQNEAQ.

This clonotype was picked up many times. The chain is built from TRBV7-2 and TRBJ2-7; 10 bases fit TRBD1. V lost 3 bases and J lost 5; bases outside the gene matches: 7. Germline CDR1 reads SGHTA; CDR2 reads FQGNSA. The length of the CDR3 is 15 residues. The CDR3, as DNA: TGTGCCAGCAGCTTCCAGACAGGGGGCACTAACGAGCAGTACTTC. The encoded protein is CASSFQTGGTNEQYF.

This clonotype was picked up a small number of times. The chain couples TRBV10-2 to TRBJ1-4, with 10 bases lining up with TRBD1. The junction had 12 bases not matched to a gene; V was cut back by 6 bases and J by 5 bases. The CDR3 extends over 17 amino acids. Germline-derived CDR1 and CDR2 are WSHSY and SAAADI. CDR3 coding DNA: TGCGCCAGCAGCGAAGACAGGGGGCTGCTGACCAATGAAAAACTGTTTTTT. Protein: CASSEDRGLLTNEKLFF.

The chain has TRBV27 and TRBJ2-1; 9 bases align to TRBD1. Germline CDR1 MNHEY, CDR2 SMNVEV (reference sequence). The length of the CDR3 is 15 residues. V lost 6 bases and J lost 2; bases outside the gene matches: 5. The CDR3 DNA reads as TGTGCCAGCAGATCAACAGGGGGCCCCTACAATGAGCAGTTCTTC. Translated: CASRSTGGPYNEQFF.

This clonotype was seen repeatedly, ten times or more. The V gene is TRBV5-1, the J gene TRBJ2-2; 9 positions match TRBD1. The trim removed 0 bases at V and 6 bases at J, leaving 3 bases unmatched. Germline V gives CDR1 SGHRS, CDR2 YFSETQ. The CDR3 sequence is 15 residues long. In DNA, the CDR3 is TGCGCCAGCAGCTTGGGGGGACAGGGACCCGGGGAGCTGTTTTTT. Protein: CASSLGGQGPGELFF.

In its sample, this clonotype was seen many times. V is TRBV2 and J is TRBJ1-1; possible D gene TRBD1, 5 bases. Between the trimmed V and J ends, which lost 6 bases and 6 bases, there was a span of 14 bases. Germline lookup yields CDR1 SNHLY and CDR2 FYNNEI. There are 13 residues in the CDR3. The chain's CDR3 is CASSKDMDAEAFF. For the CDR3, the DNA is TGTGCCAGCAGCAAGGACATGGACGCTGAAGCTTTCTTT.

The gene calls are TRBV11-2 and TRBJ2-4; the match to TRBD2 covers 10 bases. The J call is in doubt because the DNA end fits TRBJ2-1 better. CDR3 length: 16 amino acids. Per the germline V gene, CDR1 is SGHAT and CDR2 is FQNNGV. CDR3 sequence: CASRPLAGEWRNEQFF. The CDR3 region has the DNA TGTGCCAGCAGGCCTCTAGCGGGAGAATGGAGGAATGAGCAGTTCTTC.

The gene calls are TRBV7-9 and TRBJ1-1; no definite D call. The CDR3 is 15 amino acids. Trimming left V 5 bases short and J 6 bases short, with 19 bases between. The germline V gene encodes CDR1 SEHNR and CDR2 FQNEAQ (reference sequence). The CDR3 is CASSEHTSVRAEAFF. The CDR3 nucleotides are TGTGCCAGCAGCGAGCACACGAGCGTGAGGGCTGAAGCTTTCTTT.

This clonotype was detected ten times or more. The rearrangement uses TRBV6-1 and TRBJ1-2, with 8 bases aligning to TRBD1. V shed 8 bases and J 4 bases; nucleotides not matched to a gene: 12. Germline V CDR1 and CDR2: MNHNS, SASEGT. This CDR3 contains 15 residues. DNA for the CDR3: TGTGCCAGCCTAAACAAAGGACAGGGAGGCTATGGCTACACCTTC. It codes for CASLNKGQGGYGYTF.

This clonotype has ten or more counts. V usage is TRBV15 and J usage is TRBJ2-5; 7 bases map to TRBD2. Germline V gene sequence: CDR1 LNHNV, CDR2 YYDKDF (reference sequence). The CDR3 covers 22 residues. V gave up 1 base and J gave up 1 base; unmatched junction bases: 24. CDR3 loop: CATSRVRVGEGWRAGSQETQYF. The DNA of the CDR3 is TGTGCCACCAGCAGAGTTCGTGTGGGGGAGGGCTGGAGAGCAGGATCCCAAGAGACCCAGTACTTC.

This clonotype showed up just a few times. The chain uses TRBV4-1 and TRBJ2-7, with D perhaps being TRBD1 or TRBD2 (5 bases each). Trimming took 2 bases from V and 1 from J, leaving 9 bases between them. CDR1 MGHRA and CDR2 YSYEKL come from the germline V gene. This CDR3 comprises 14 residues. The CDR3 region has the DNA TGCGCCAGCAGCCAACGGGACGGATCCTACGAGCAGTACTTC. Protein product: CASSQRDGSYEQYF.

This clonotype was found many times. The rearrangement joins TRBV6-9 to TRBJ1-5; unclear D gene. CDR1 is MNHGY and CDR2 is SVAAGI in the germline V gene. The CDR3 loop spans 12 amino acids. The ends were cut back, 3 bases at V and 16 bases at J, with 16 bases in the middle. The CDR3 DNA is TGTGCCAGCAGTTACGGTGCGGAGGGTACACATTTT. Protein sequence: CASSYGAEGTHF.